Presented here are 6 T cell receptor beta chains from one specimen sequenced in a study of cytomegalovirus exposure and HLA in healthy donors. PCR used 60 Vbeta primers and 13 Jbeta primers. Only in-frame clones appear in the TCRdb table, and some are missing; sequencing was by immunoSEQ multiplex PCR. The table includes 150,000 to 170,000 clones, approximately 80% detected once. The sequenced sample consisted of PBMCs. The receptors here all came from a man younger than 40 in good health and CMV-seropositive.

The chain employs TRBV11-2 and TRBJ2-6; 8 nucleotides match TRBD1. The CDR3 sequence is 16 residues long. V lost 3 bases, J lost 4 bases, and 5 bases stayed unmatched. The germline gives CDR1 SGHAT, CDR2 FQNNGV. In nucleotides, the CDR3 is TGTGCCAGCAGCTTCGGACAGGGTGAAGGGGCCAACGTCCTGACTTTC. Translation gives CASSFGQGEGANVLTF. The variable domain in full, with the rest retrieved from reference TRBV11-2 and TRBJ2-6, is EAGVAQSPRYKIIEKRQSVAFWCNPISGHATLYWYQQILGQGPKLLIQFQNNGVVDDSQLPKDRFSAERLKGVDSTLKIQPAKLEDSAVYLCASSFGQGEGANVLTFGAGSRLTVL.

This clone was counted a few times. The gene calls are TRBV9 and TRBJ2-5; D is undetermined. The J call may be in error: the DNA end matches TRBJ2-7 better. Germline V gene lookup returns CDR1 SGDLS and CDR2 YYNGEE. The CDR3 has 14 amino acids. CDR3 in amino acids: CASSATTTGYEQYF. The CDR3 DNA is TGTGCCAGCAGCGCAACTACGACTGGCTACGAGCAGTACTTC.

V usage is TRBV11-2 and J usage is TRBJ1-4; weak D call: TRBD1 (5 bases). The CDR3 length is 16 residues. V lost 5 bases and J lost 0, with 13 bases in between. Germline values: CDR1 SGHAT, CDR2 FQNNGV. CDR3 region: CASSPVWGATNEKLFF. Here the CDR3 DNA reads TGTGCCAGCAGCCCGGTTTGGGGGGCAACTAATGAAAAACTGTTTTTT. The full variable domain, its missing parts supplied by reference TRBV11-2 and TRBJ1-4, is EAGVAQSPRYKIIEKRQSVAFWCNPISGHATLYWYQQILGQGPKLLIQFQNNGVVDDSQLPKDRFSAERLKGVDSTLKIQPAKLEDSAVYLCASSPVWGATNEKLFFGSGTQLSVL.

The chain joins TRBV19 to TRBJ2-2; D perhaps matches TRBD1 (6 bases). Per the germline V gene, CDR1 is LNHDA and CDR2 is SQIVND (reference sequence). V was cut by 3 bases and J by 4 bases, with 12 bases left in between. The CDR3 has 15 amino acids. The CDR3 DNA sequence: TGTGCCAGTAGTATCCGACAGGATGGCACCGGGGAGCTGTTTTTT. Translating it yields CASSIRQDGTGELFF.

In DNA form, the CDR3 reads TGCGCCAGCAGCCAAGGGCAGGGATCCACCTACAATGAGCAGTTCTTC. Amino acids: CASSQGQGSTYNEQFF. The genes are TRBV4-1 and TRBJ2-1; D is possibly TRBD1 (5 bases). The germline V gene has CDR1 MGHRA and CDR2 YSYEKL. This CDR3 has 16 residues. V was shortened by 1 base and J by 2 bases, with 12 bases between the two germline ends.

The chain links TRBV27 to TRBJ1-2; 8 positions match TRBD1. The junction had 9 bases not matched to a gene; V was cut back by 3 bases and J by 9 bases. This CDR3 is built from 14 residues. CDR1 is MNHEY and CDR2 is SMNVEV in the germline V gene (reference sequence). The CDR3 bases are TGTGCCAGCAGTTTCCGGGACAGGCCGCGGAGCTACACCTTC. Encoded protein: CASSFRDRPRSYTF.